This TCR beta chain was observed in a study of response to subunit inactivated influenza vaccine (dated by TCRdb to 2016 to 2019). Study-wide context: To follow how T cells responded to a trivalent subunit inactivated influenza vaccine, the researchers relied on deep quantitative profiling of the T cell receptor repertoire.

What the research found in general, with its limitations: The authors suggested that each seasonal influenza vaccination may recruit only a limited number of new T cells.

The time point label, read with the paper, signifies: around 47 days after influenza vaccine administration. A note on this clonotype: Its antigen is not yet known. No much larger clonotype is one base removed from it; base qualities were not supplied.

Via the germline V gene, CDR1 is KGHDR and CDR2 SFDVKD. V is cut by 4 bases and J by 5 bases, and the space between the germline ends is 13 bases. The CDR3 goes from the cysteine to the phenylalanine over 14 residues. The sequence is cut down to CDR3 DNA, 42 bases in frame from base 1. Library method: RT-PCR. Sequencer: Illumina HiSeq 2500. TCRdb redid the processing of the public reads, applying fastp at Q25 and MiXCR, and retained in-frame beta chains. Under each unique CDR3 protein, matching rows form one entry showing the most common genes and DNA. The sample table shows about 480,000 distinct CDR3 sequences, and approximately 9.9% are seen once. The ten largest make up about 12% of the sample.

The V and J genes are TRBV24-1 and TRBJ2-5; no D segment can be confidently identified. Specimen: PBMCs from blood, collected around seven weeks after vaccination. This TCR was recovered from a man aged 50-59 years who received an inactivated influenza vaccine. Donor details come from another sample of the same person, matched by shared clones. The base sequence is TGTGCCACCAGTGACCGGATAGGAAGGGAGACCCAGTACTTC. Translated, this is CATSDRIGRETQYF.